The 32 T cell receptor beta chains below come from one sample, sequenced in a study of blood T cell repertoires in COVID-19 (dated by TCRdb to 2018 to 2020). Preparation of the library involved the immunoSEQ multiplex PCR assay. TCRdb carries this immuneACCESS record with in-frame sequences only. Its versions omit some clonotypes, under half of them owing to an unresolved V gene in the studies checked, with the rest unexplained. The sample table records fewer than 350,000 clones; 80% to 90% of these occur just once. The ten largest account for roughly 4.3% of the sample. The specimen was PBMCs or T cells enriched from blood (not recorded which). Receptor source: a woman aged 30 to 39 with acute COVID-19.

As DNA, the CDR3 is TGTGCCATCAGACAGGGGGCGAACACTGAAGCTTTCTTT. Translated: CAIRQGANTEAFF. The J gene is TRBJ1-1, the V gene TRBV10-3, with TRBD1 matching over 9 bases. This CDR3 has 13 residues. V shed 6 bases and J 1 base; nucleotides not matched to a gene: 0. Germline loops: CDR1 ENHRY, CDR2 SYGVKD.

V usage is TRBV19 and J usage is TRBJ2-7; 7 bases are a match to TRBD1. CDR3 length: 12 amino acids. V lost 8 bases and J lost 4; bases outside the gene matches: 5. The germline V gene encodes CDR1 LNHDA and CDR2 SQIVND (reference sequence). The CDR3 DNA follows: TGTGCCAGTGGCCAGGGGGAGTACGAGCAGTACTTC. Protein: CASGQGEYEQYF.

This chain links TRBV15 with TRBJ1-4; 8 nucleotides match TRBD1. Germline CDR1 LNHNV, CDR2 YYDKDF (reference sequence). J was trimmed by 7 bases and V by 2 bases; bases with no gene match: 6. The CDR3 extends over 15 amino acids. The CDR3 DNA follows: TGTGCCACCAGCAGACAGGGGGCGGTGGGTGAAAAACTGTTTTTT. This sequence encodes CATSRQGAVGEKLFF.

V and J are TRBV2 and TRBJ1-4; the match to TRBD1 covers 7 bases. Germline-derived CDR1 and CDR2 are SNHLY and FYNNEI. CDR3 length: 14 amino acids. The V gene end was trimmed by 6 bases and the J gene end by 8 bases; junction bases not matched to a gene: 9. The CDR3 protein is CASSQGVGEEKLFF. CDR3 nucleotides: TGTGCCAGCAGCCAGGGGGTTGGGGAGGAAAAACTGTTTTTT.

The chain couples TRBV6-1 to TRBJ2-7; 7 bases are a match to TRBD2. The V and J ends lost 3 bases and 2 bases, in that order; junction bases with no gene match: 10. The CDR3 is made up of 16 amino acids. Per germline, CDR1 MNHNS and CDR2 SASEGT. Written as DNA, the CDR3 is TGTGCCAGCAGTGATCCGAGCGGGATTACGGCCTACGAGCAGTACTTC. Translated, it gives CASSDPSGITAYEQYF.

V usage is TRBV6-5 and J usage is TRBJ2-7; D is undetermined. The germline V gene has CDR1 MNHEY and CDR2 SVGAGI. Trimming cost V 2 bases and J 3 bases, with 8 bases left between them. The CDR3 is 13 amino acids. The CDR3 loop is CASSYQGDYEQYF. The DNA of the CDR3 is TGTGCCAGCAGTTACCAAGGAGACTACGAGCAGTACTTC.

The gene calls are TRBV28 and TRBJ1-4; 11 bases fit TRBD1. The CDR3 consists of 14 residues. Germline CDR1 reads MDHEN; CDR2 reads SYDVKM. V shed 5 bases and J 12 bases; nucleotides not matched to a gene: 8. CDR3 amino acids: CASSADRGLSELFF. The DNA for the CDR3 is TGTGCCAGCAGTGCGGACAGGGGGCTTTCGGAACTGTTTTTT.

The chain joins TRBV27 to TRBJ2-7, with 12 bases matching TRBD2. The germline V gene encodes CDR1 MNHEY and CDR2 SMNVEV (reference sequence). The J segment lost 3 bases and the V segment lost 5 bases, leaving 14 bases of the junction unmatched. CDR3 length equals 18 residues. CDR3 sequence: CASSPRDRGLAGYYEQYF. The CDR3 bases are TGTGCCAGCAGTCCCCGCGATAGGGGACTAGCGGGCTACTACGAGCAGTACTTC.

J is TRBJ1-5 and V is TRBV3-1 (or the pseudogene TRBV3-2); TRBD1 matches 7 bases. Germline V gene sequence: CDR1 LGHDT, CDR2 YNNKEL (reference sequence). The length of the CDR3 is 15 residues. V was pared by 0 bases and J by 6 bases, with 5 bases of the junction left unmatched. CDR3 amino acids: CASSQDQGGGQPQHF. Here the CDR3 DNA reads TGTGCCAGCAGCCAAGATCAGGGGGGCGGTCAGCCCCAGCATTTT.

The chain uses TRBV18 and TRBJ1-2; 9 bases agree with TRBD1. V lost 4 bases to trimming and J lost 3 bases; unmatched junction nucleotides: 0. This CDR3 comprises 13 residues. CDR1 and CDR2 (germline): KGHSH, LQKENI. CDR3 nucleotide sequence: TGTGCCAGCTCACGGGACAGGGACTATGGCTACACCTTC. Protein sequence: CASSRDRDYGYTF.

The chain combines TRBV24-1 with TRBJ2-1; 8 bases are shared with TRBD1. Losses at the gene ends were 5 bases for V and 2 bases for J; bases not matched to a gene: 10. Germline CDR1 and CDR2: KGHDR and SFDVKD. This CDR3 contains 17 residues. In DNA, the CDR3 is TGTGCCACCAGTGCCGCTACTACAGGGGGGACCTACAATGAGCAGTTCTTC. Its translation: CATSAATTGGTYNEQFF.

The chain links TRBV28 to TRBJ1-5, with a possible D match to TRBD1 (5 bases). The germline gives CDR1 MDHEN, CDR2 SYDVKM. V was clipped by 7 bases and J by 7 bases, with 17 bases between them. This CDR3 contains 14 residues. CDR3 residues: CASTSRGTVQPQHF. In DNA form, the CDR3 reads TGTGCCAGCACCTCCCGAGGGACTGTCCAGCCCCAGCATTTT.

The chain recombines TRBV5-1 with TRBJ1-5, with D possibly matching TRBD1 (5 bases). The germline V gene has CDR1 SGHRS and CDR2 YFSETQ. Between the trimmed V and J ends, which lost 4 bases and 5 bases, there was a span of 16 bases. This CDR3 has 15 residues. CDR3 coding DNA: TGCGCCAGCAGCCCGGAGGGGATGTCCGATCAGCCCCAGCATTTT. Protein product: CASSPEGMSDQPQHF. The complete variable domain, with remaining parts taken from reference TRBV5-1 and TRBJ1-5, reads KAGVTQTPRYLIKTRGQQVTLSCSPISGHRSVSWYQQTPGQGLQFLFEYFSETQRNKGNFPGRFSGRQFSNSRSEMNVSTLELGDSALYLCASSPEGMSDQPQHFGDGTRLSIL.

This rearrangement joins TRBV7-9 to TRBJ2-7; no firm D call. The germline gives CDR1 SEHNR, CDR2 FQNEAQ (reference sequence). The CDR3 contains 13 residues. V was clipped by 1 base and J by 4 bases, with 8 bases between them. The CDR3 region has the DNA TGTGCCAGCAGCTTAGGTTCCCAATACGAGCAGTACTTC. Its protein product is CASSLGSQYEQYF.

The chain uses TRBV30 and TRBJ2-7; 14 nucleotides match TRBD2. CDR1 and CDR2 (germline): GTSNPN, SVGIG (reference sequence). The CDR3 length is 15 residues. Trimming cost V 1 base and J 5 bases; bases outside gene matches: 4. The CDR3 nucleotides are TGTGCCTGGAGTGCCGGGACTAGCGGGAGCAACGAGCAGTACTTC. This encodes CAWSAGTSGSNEQYF.

This rearrangement joins TRBV19 to TRBJ2-7; 10 nucleotides align to TRBD2. The CDR3 length is 14 residues. Germline assignment: CDR1 LNHDA and CDR2 SQIVND (reference sequence). The ends lost 4 bases at V and 4 bases at J; junction bases unmatched: 4. CDR3 in amino acids: CASSTGLATYEQYF. The CDR3 DNA follows: TGTGCCAGTAGTACGGGACTAGCGACGTACGAGCAGTACTTC.

This clone was found once. V gene TRBV18 combines with J gene TRBJ2-2; 12 nucleotides align to TRBD2. V lost 3 bases and J lost 5; bases outside the gene matches: 13. The CDR3 is 19 residues long. Germline CDR1 is KGHSH and CDR2 is LQKENI. The CDR3 nucleotides are TGTGCCAGCTCACCTAAGGATCCCGGACTAGCGGGAACGACCGGGGAGCTGTTTTTT. As protein: CASSPKDPGLAGTTGELFF. The entire variable domain, with the rest obtained from reference TRBV18 and TRBJ2-2, is as follows: NAGVMQNPRHLVRRRGQEARLRCSPMKGHSHVYWYRQLPEEGLKFMVYLQKENIIDESGMPKERFSAEFPKEGPSILRIQQVVRGDSAAYFCASSPKDPGLAGTTGELFFGEGSRLTVL.

This chain joins TRBV28 and TRBJ1-6; TRBD1 is a possible D gene (5 bases). This CDR3 has 15 residues. CDR1 is MDHEN and CDR2 is SYDVKM in the germline V gene. The V and J ends lost 5 bases and 7 bases respectively, with 15 bases between them. The DNA for the CDR3 is TGTGCCAGCAGTCAAGGTGGGACTCCCAATTCACCCCTCCACTTT. As protein: CASSQGGTPNSPLHF.

The chain joins TRBV5-4 to TRBJ2-1, with 7 positions matching TRBD2. The J segment lost 9 bases and the V segment lost 4 bases, leaving 13 bases of the junction unmatched. CDR1 SGHNT and CDR2 YYREEE come from the germline V gene (reference sequence). CDR3 size: 15 residues. In DNA form, the CDR3 reads TGTGCCAGCAGCCAGCTAGCGGCCCCAAGTCGTGAGCAGTTCTTC. Encoded protein: CASSQLAAPSREQFF.

This sequence joins TRBV7-8 and TRBJ2-7; D gene unclear. The CDR3 loop spans 15 amino acids. Germline V gene sequence: CDR1 SGHVS, CDR2 FQNEAQ. V was trimmed by 1 base and J by 7 bases, leaving 17 bases between them. The CDR3 spells CASSLGRDKALEQYF. For the CDR3, the DNA is TGTGCCAGCAGCTTAGGTCGCGACAAGGCCTTGGAGCAGTACTTC.

The chain joins TRBV6-5 to TRBJ2-3, with 7 bases lining up with TRBD1. The germline gives CDR1 MNHEY, CDR2 SVGAGI. The CDR3 covers 14 residues. The trim removed 5 bases at V and 0 bases at J, leaving 2 bases unmatched. CDR3 DNA: TGTGCCAGCAGTCGACAGGGAAGCACAGATACGCAGTATTTT. This codes for CASSRQGSTDTQYF.

The chain employs TRBV28 and TRBJ2-1, with 10 bases lining up with TRBD2. CDR1 and CDR2 (germline): MDHEN, SYDVKM. The CDR3 runs to 15 residues. Losses at the gene ends were 5 bases for V and 6 bases for J; bases not matched to a gene: 7. The CDR3 sequence is CASSPGAGGLNEQFF. In nucleotides, the CDR3 is TGTGCCAGCAGTCCTGGAGCGGGAGGGCTCAATGAGCAGTTCTTC.

This rearrangement joins TRBV30 to TRBJ1-6; no definite D call. CDR1 GTSNPN and CDR2 SVGIG come from the germline V gene (reference sequence). The CDR3 contains 13 residues. Trimming left V 4 bases short and J 7 bases short, with 11 bases between. The DNA of the CDR3 is TGTGCCTGGAATGAGTTGGAGAATTCACCCCTCCACTTT. It codes for CAWNELENSPLHF.

This clone was picked up one time. The rearrangement links TRBV6-5 to TRBJ2-2; D is unresolved. From germline, CDR1 is MNHEY and CDR2 SVGAGI. The germline V and J ends were trimmed by 4 bases and 2 bases, with 2 bases remaining between them. The CDR3 runs 12 residues. This CDR3 reads CASSSNTGELFF. CDR3 sequence (DNA): TGTGCCAGCAGTTCTAACACCGGGGAGCTGTTTTTT.

This clone was found a few times. The genes are TRBV15 and TRBJ2-7; D may be TRBD1 (6 bases). The CDR3 is made up of 16 amino acids. The ends were cut back, 0 bases at V and 0 bases at J, with 12 bases in the middle. Germline assignment: CDR1 LNHNV and CDR2 YYDKDF (reference sequence). CDR3 nucleotides: TGTGCCACCAGCAGAGATCCAGGACAGTCCTCCTACGAGCAGTACTTC. It is translated as CATSRDPGQSSYEQYF.

The V gene is TRBV25-1, the J gene TRBJ1-1; TRBD1 might be the D (5 bases). V lost 0 bases and J 5 bases, leaving 13 bases between the germline ends. Germline-derived CDR1 and CDR2 are MGHDK and SYGVNS. The CDR3 length is 15 residues. The CDR3 nucleotides are TGTGCCAGCAGTGAATATGGGGCTATAGGAACTGAAGCTTTCTTT. Its protein is CASSEYGAIGTEAFF.

This chain links TRBV9 with TRBJ1-3; no firm D call. CDR3 length: 15 residues. V was cut by 4 bases and J by 1 base, with 12 bases left in between. The germline gives CDR1 SGDLS, CDR2 YYNGEE. This CDR3 is CASSPTLGSGNTIYF. As DNA, the CDR3 is TGTGCCAGCAGCCCGACACTAGGGTCTGGAAACACCATATATTTT.

A single count supports this clone. The same CDR3 is also encoded by other DNA sequences in this sample. The V and J genes are TRBV7-3 and TRBJ2-3; maybe TRBD1 (6 bases). CDR3 length: 14 amino acids. CDR1 and CDR2 (germline): SGHTA, FQGTGA. V lost 6 bases, J lost 0 bases, and 10 bases lay in between. CDR3: CASSSQGSTDTQYF. The CDR3 DNA reads TGTGCCAGCAGTTCCCAGGGGAGCACAGATACGCAGTATTTT.

The chain joins TRBV7-2 to TRBJ1-3; D is possibly TRBD1 (5 bases). Trimming took off 5 bases at V and 8 bases at J, with 22 bases between the two ends. The germline gives CDR1 SGHTA, CDR2 FQGNSA. The length of the CDR3 is 16 residues. The CDR3 here is CASSAHEAGLGDTIYF. CDR3 sequence (DNA): TGTGCCAGCAGCGCGCATGAAGCGGGACTCGGGGACACCATATATTTT.

J is TRBJ1-3 and V is TRBV25-1; TRBD1 matches at 8 bases. The CDR3 extends over 16 amino acids. The J segment lost 0 bases and the V segment lost 3 bases, leaving 4 bases of the junction unmatched. Germline assignment: CDR1 MGHDK and CDR2 SYGVNS. In DNA, the CDR3 is TGTGCCAGCAGTGATTGGACAGGGAGCTCTGGAAACACCATATATTTT. It yields the protein CASSDWTGSSGNTIYF.

The chain has TRBV5-4 and TRBJ2-7, with D perhaps matching TRBD2 (6 bases). The CDR3 spans 18 residues. Germline CDR1 reads SGHNT; CDR2 reads YYREEE (reference sequence). The V and J ends lost 6 bases and 9 bases respectively, with 34 bases between them. The chain's CDR3 is CASTSWGSGAPPLIGQYF. The CDR3 DNA sequence: TGTGCCAGCACCTCCTGGGGTAGCGGAGCTCCCCCCCTTATCGGGCAGTACTTC.

The chain combines TRBV19 with TRBJ2-7, with D possibly being TRBD2 (5 bases). Germline V gene data show CDR1 as LNHDA and CDR2 as SQIVND (reference sequence). The CDR3 is 15 amino acids. Trimming removed 5 bases from V and 3 bases from J, with 17 bases in between. The CDR3 bases are TGTGCCAGTAGTCCGTCGCAATTGGGGAGCTACGAGCAGTACTTC. Translating gives CASSPSQLGSYEQYF. The full variable domain, in which reference TRBV19 and TRBJ2-7 provide the parts outside the CDR3, is DGGITQSPKYLFRKEGQNVTLSCEQNLNHDAMYWYRQDPGQGLRLIYYSQIVNDFQKGDIAEGYSVSREKKESFPLTVTSAQKNPTAFYLCASSPSQLGSYEQYFGPGTRLTVT.